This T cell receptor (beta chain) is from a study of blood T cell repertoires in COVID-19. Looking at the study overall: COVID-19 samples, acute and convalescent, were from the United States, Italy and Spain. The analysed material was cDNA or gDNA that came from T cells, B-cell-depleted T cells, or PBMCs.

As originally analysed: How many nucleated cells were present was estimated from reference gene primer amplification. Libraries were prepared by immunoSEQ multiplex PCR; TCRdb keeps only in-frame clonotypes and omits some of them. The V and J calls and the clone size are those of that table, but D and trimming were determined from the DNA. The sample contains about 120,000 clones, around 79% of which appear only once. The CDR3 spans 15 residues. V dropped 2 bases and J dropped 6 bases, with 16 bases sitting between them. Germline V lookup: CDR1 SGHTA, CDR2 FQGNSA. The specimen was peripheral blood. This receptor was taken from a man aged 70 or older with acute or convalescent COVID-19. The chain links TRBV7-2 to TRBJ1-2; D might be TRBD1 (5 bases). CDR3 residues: CASSLPFQGDHGYTF. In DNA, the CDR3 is TGTGCCAGCAGCTTACCGTTCCAGGGTGACCATGGCTACACCTTC.